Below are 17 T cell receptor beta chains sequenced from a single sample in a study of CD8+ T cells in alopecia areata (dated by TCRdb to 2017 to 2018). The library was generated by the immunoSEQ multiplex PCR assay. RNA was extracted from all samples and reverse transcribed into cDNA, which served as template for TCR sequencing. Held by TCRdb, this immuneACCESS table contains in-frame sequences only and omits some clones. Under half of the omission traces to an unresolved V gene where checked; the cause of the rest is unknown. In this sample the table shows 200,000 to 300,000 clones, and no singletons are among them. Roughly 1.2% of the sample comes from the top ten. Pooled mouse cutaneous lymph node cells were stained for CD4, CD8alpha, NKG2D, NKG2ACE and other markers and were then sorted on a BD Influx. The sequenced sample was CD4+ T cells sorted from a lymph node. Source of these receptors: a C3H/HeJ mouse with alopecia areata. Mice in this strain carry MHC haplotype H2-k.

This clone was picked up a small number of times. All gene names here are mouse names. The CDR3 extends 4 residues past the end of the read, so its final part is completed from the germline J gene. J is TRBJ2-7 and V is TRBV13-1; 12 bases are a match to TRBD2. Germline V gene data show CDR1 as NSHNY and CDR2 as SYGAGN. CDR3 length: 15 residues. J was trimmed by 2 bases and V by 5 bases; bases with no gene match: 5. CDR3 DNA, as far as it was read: TGTGCCAGCAGGCCCAGGACTGGGGGGGCCTAT. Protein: CASRPRTGGAY. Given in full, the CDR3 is CASRPRTGGAYEQYF.

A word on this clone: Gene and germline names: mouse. Partial CDR3 DNA: TGTGCCAGCAGTGATGCCACAGGGCCAAACACCGGG. It translates to CASSDATGPNTG. The entire CDR3 is CASSDATGPNTGQLYF. The V call is TRBV13-1, the J call TRBJ2-2; D possibly corresponds to TRBD1 (6 bases). The read terminates 4 residues ahead of where the CDR3 ends, so the germline J gene completes it. This CDR3 has 16 amino acids. Germline V gene data show CDR1 as NSHNY and CDR2 as SYGAGN. Trimming cost V 0 bases and J 0 bases, with 9 bases left between them.

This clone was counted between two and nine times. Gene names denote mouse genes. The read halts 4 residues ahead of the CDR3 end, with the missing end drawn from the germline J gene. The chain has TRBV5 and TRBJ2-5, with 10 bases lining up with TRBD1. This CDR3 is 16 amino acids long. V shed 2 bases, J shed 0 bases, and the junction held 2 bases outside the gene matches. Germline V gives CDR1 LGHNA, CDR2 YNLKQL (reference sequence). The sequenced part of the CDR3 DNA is TGTGCCAGCAGCCAATTGACAGGGGGCAACCAAGAC. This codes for CASSQLTGGNQD. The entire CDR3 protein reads CASSQLTGGNQDTQYF.

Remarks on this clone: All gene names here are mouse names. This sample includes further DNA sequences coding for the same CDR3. The sequenced CDR3 bases are TGTGCCAGCAGTATCCCAGATAGTGCAGAA. It translates to CASSIPDSAE. The full CDR3 reads CASSIPDSAETLYF. This chain uses TRBV19 with TRBJ2-3; D unresolved. The read ends 4 residues shy of where the CDR3 ends; the end is completed using the germline J gene. Trimming cost V 2 bases and J 0 bases, with 7 bases left between them. The CDR3 runs to 14 residues. Germline V gene sequence: CDR1 FNHDT, CDR2 SITEND (reference sequence).

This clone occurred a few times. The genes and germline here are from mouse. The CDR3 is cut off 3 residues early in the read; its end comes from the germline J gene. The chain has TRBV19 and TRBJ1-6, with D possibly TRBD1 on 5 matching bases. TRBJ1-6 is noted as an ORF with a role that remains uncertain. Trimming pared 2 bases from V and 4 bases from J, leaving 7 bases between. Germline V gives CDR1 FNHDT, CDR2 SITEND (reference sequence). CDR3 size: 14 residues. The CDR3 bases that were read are TGTGCCAGCAGTATGAAGGGGTATAATTCGCCC. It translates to CASSMKGYNSP. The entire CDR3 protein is CASSMKGYNSPLYF.

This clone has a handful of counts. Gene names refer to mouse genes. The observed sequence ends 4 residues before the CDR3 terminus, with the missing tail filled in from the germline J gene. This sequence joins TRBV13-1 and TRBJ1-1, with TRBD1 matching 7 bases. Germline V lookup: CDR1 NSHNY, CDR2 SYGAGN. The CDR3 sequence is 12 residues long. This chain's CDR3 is CASSDPGGEVFF. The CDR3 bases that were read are TGTGCCAGCAGTGATCCAGGGGGA.

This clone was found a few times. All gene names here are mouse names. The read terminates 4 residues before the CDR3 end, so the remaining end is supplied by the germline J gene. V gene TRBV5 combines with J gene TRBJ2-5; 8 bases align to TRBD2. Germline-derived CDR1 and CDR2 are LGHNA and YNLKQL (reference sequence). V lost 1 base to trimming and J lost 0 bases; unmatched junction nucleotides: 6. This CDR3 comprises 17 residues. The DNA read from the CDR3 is TGTGCCAGCAGCCAAGTATCACTGGGGGTTAACCAAGAC. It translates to CASSQVSLGVNQD. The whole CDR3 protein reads CASSQVSLGVNQDTQYF.

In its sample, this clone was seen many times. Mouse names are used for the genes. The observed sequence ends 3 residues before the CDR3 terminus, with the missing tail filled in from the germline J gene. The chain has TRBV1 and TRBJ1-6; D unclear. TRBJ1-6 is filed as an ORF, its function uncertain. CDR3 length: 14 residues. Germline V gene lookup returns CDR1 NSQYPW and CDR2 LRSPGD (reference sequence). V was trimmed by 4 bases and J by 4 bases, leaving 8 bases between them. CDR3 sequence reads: CTCSVTQYNSPLYF. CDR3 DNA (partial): TGCACCTGCAGTGTGACACAATATAATTCGCCC.

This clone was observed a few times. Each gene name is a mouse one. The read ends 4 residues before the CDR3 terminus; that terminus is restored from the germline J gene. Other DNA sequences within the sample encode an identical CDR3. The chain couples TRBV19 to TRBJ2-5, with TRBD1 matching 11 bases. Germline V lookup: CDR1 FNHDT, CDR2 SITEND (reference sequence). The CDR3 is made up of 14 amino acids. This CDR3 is CASSIGQGADTQYF. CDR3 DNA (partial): TGTGCCAGCAGTATCGGACAGGGGGCGGAC.

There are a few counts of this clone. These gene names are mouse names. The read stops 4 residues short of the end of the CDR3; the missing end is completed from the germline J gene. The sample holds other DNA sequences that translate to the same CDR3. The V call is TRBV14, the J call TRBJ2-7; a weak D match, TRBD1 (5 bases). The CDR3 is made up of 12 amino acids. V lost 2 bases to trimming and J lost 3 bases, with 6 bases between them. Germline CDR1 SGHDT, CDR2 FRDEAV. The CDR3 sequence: CASSLDSYEQYF. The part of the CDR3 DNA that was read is TGTGCCAGCAGTTTAGACAGCTAT.

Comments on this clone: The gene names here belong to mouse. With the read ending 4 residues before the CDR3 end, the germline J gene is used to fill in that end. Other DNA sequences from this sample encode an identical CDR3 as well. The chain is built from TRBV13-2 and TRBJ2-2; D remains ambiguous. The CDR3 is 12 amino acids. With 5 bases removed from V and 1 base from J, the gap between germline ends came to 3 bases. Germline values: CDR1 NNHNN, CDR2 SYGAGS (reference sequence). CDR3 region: CASGLNTGQLYF. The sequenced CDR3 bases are TGTGCCAGCGGCCTAAACACCGGG.

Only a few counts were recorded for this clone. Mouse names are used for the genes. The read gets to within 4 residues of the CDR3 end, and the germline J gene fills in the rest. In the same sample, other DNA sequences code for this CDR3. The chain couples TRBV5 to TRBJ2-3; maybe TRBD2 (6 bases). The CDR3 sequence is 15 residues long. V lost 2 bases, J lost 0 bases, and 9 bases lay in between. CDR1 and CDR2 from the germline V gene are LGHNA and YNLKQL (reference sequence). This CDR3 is CASSQRGTSAETLYF. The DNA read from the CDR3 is TGTGCCAGCAGCCAACGGGGGACTAGTGCAGAA.

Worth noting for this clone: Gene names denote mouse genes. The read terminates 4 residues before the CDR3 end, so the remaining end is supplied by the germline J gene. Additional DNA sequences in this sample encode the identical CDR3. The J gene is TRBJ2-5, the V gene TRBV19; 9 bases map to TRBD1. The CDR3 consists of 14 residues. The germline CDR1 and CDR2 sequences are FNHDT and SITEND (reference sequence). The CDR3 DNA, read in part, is TGTGCCAGCAGCCTCGGGACAGGGCGAGAC. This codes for CASSLGTGRD. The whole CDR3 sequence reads CASSLGTGRDTQYF.

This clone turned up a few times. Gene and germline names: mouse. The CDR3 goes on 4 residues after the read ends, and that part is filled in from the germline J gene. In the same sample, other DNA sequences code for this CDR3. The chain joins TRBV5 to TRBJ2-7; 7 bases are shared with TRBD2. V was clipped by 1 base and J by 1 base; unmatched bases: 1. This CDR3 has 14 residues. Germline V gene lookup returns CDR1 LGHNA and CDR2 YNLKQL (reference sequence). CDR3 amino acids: CASSQVGGSYEQYF. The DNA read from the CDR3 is TGTGCCAGCAGCCAAGTTGGGGGGTCCTAT.

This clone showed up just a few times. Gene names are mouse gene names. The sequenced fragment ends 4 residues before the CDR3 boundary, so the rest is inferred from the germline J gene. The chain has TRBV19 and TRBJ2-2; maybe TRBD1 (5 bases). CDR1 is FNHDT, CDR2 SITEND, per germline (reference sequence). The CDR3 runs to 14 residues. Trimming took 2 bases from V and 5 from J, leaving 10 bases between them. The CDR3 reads CASSIQGWTGQLYF. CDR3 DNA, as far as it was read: TGTGCCAGCAGTATCCAGGGCTGGACCGGG.

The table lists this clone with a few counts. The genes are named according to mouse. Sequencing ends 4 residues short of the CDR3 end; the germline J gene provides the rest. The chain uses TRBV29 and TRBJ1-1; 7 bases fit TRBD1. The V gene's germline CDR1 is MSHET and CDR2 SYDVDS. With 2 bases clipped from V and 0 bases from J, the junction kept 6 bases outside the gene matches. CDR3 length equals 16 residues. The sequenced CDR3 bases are TGTGCTAGCAGTTTAATAGGGACAGCAACAAACACA. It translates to CASSLIGTATNT. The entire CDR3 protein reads CASSLIGTATNTEVFF.

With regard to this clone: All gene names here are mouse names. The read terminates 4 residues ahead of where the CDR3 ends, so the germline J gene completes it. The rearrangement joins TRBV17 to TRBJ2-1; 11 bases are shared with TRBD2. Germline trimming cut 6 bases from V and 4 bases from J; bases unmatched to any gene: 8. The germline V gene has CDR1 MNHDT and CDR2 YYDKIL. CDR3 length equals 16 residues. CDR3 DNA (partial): TGTGCTAGCAGGAGACTGGGGGGGAACCCTTATGCT. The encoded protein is CASRRLGGNPYA. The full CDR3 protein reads CASRRLGGNPYAEQFF.